This TCR beta chain was retrieved from a study of blood T cell repertoires in COVID-19. The germline V gene encodes CDR1 SGHAT and CDR2 FQNNGV. This CDR3 comprises 14 residues. V gave up 5 bases and J gave up 8 bases, with 15 bases separating them. Profiled with immunoSEQ multiplex PCR; TCRdb holds only in-frame clones, not every one. The sample records roughly 190,000 clones, more than 75% being singletons. The sequencing input was PBMCs or T cells enriched from blood (not recorded which). This receptor was identified in a woman aged 45-65 years with acute COVID-19. The V and J genes are TRBV11-2 and TRBJ1-4; D possibly corresponds to TRBD1 (6 bases). The CDR3 sequence: CASSENRVVEKLFF. The CDR3 bases are TGTGCCAGCAGCGAAAACAGGGTAGTAGAAAAACTGTTTTTT.